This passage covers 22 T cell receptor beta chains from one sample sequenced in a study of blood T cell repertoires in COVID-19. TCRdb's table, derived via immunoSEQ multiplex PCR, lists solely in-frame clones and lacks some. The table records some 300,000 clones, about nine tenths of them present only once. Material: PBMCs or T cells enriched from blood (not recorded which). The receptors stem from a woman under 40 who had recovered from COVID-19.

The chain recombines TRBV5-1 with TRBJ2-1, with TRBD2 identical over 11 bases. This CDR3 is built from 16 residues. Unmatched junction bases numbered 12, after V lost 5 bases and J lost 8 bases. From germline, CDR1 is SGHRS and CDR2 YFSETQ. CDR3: CASSRLAGGGYDEQFF. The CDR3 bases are TGCGCCAGCAGTCGGTTAGCGGGAGGGGGTTACGATGAGCAGTTCTTC.

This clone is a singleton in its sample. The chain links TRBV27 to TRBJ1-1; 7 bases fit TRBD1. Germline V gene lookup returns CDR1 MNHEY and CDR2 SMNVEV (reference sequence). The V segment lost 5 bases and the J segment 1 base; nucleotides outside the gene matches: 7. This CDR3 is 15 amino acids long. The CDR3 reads CASSPRRDRNTEAFF. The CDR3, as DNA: TGTGCCAGCAGTCCGCGAAGGGACAGGAACACTGAAGCTTTCTTT.

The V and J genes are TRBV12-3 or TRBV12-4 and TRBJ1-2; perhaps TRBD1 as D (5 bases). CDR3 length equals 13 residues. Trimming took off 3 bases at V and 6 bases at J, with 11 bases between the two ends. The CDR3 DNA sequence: TGTGCCAGCAGTTTTAGACAGTCCGATGGCTACACCTTC. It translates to CASSFRQSDGYTF.

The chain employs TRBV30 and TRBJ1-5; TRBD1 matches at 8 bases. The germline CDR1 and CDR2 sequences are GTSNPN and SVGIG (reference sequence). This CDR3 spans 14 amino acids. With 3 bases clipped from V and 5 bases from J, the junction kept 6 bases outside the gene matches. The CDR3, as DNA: TGTGCCTGGAGGGTAGCAGGGGGCTATCAGCCCCAGCATTTT. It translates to CAWRVAGGYQPQHF.

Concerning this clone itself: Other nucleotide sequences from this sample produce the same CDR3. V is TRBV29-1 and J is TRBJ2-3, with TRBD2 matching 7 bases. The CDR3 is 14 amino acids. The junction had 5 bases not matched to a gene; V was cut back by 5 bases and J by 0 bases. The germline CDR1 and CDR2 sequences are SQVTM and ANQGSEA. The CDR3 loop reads CSVFSGISTDTQYF. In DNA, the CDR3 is TGCAGCGTTTTCAGCGGGATCAGCACAGATACGCAGTATTTT.

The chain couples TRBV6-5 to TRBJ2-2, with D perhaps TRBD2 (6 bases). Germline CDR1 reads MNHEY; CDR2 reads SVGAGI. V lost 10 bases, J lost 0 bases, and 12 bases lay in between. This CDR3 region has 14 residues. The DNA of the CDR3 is TGTGCCAACAAGGGCGGGACGAACACCGGGGAGCTGTTTTTT. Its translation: CANKGGTNTGELFF.

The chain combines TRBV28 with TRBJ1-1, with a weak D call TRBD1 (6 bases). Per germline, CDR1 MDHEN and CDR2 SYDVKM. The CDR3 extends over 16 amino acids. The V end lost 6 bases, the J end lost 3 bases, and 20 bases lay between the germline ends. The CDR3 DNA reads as TGTGCCAGCAGCCCAGGTGGGGGGGCGGCGTACACTGAAGCTTTCTTT. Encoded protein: CASSPGGGAAYTEAFF.

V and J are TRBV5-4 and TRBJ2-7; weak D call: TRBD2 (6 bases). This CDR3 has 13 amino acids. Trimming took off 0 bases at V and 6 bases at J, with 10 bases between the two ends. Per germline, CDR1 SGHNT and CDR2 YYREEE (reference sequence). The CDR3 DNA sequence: TGTGCCAGCAGCTTGGGGCAGGGACTCGAGCAGTACTTC. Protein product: CASSLGQGLEQYF. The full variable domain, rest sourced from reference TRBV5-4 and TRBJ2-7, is ETGVTQSPTHLIKTRGQQVTLRCSSQSGHNTVSWYQQALGQGPQFIFQYYREEENGRGNFPPRFSGLQFPNYSSELNVNALELDDSALYLCASSLGQGLEQYFGPGTRLTVT.

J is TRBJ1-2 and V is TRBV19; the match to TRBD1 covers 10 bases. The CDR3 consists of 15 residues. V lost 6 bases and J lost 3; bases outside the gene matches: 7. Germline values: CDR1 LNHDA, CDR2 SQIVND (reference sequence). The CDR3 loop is CASSRNGQGDYGYTF. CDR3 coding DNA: TGTGCCAGTAGCCGGAATGGACAGGGGGACTATGGCTACACCTTC.

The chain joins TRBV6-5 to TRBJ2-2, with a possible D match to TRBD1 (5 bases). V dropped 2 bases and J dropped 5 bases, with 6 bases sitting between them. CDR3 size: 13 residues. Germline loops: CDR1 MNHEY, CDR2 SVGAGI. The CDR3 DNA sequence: TGTGCCAGCAGTTACGGACATACCGGGGAGCTGTTTTTT. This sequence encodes CASSYGHTGELFF.

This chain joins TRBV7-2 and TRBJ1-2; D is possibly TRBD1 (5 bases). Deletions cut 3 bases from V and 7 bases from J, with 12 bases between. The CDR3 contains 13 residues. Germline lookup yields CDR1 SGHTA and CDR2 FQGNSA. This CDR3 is CASSFGGAAGYTF. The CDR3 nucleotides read TGTGCCAGCAGCTTCGGGGGAGCCGCTGGCTACACCTTC.

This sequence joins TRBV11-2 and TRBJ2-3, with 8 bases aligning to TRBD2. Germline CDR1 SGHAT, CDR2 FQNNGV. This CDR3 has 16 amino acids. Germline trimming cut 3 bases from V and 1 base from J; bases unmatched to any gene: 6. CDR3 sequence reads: CASSFLPGGGTDTQYF. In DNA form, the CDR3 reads TGTGCCAGCAGCTTTCTTCCGGGAGGGGGCACAGATACGCAGTATTTT.

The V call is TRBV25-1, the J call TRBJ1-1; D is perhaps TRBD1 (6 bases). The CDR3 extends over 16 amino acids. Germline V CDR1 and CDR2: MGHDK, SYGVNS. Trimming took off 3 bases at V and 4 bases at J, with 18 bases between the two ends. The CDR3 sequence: CASSEPGGRYGTEAFF. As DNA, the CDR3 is TGTGCCAGCAGTGAGCCGGGGGGCAGGTATGGCACTGAAGCTTTCTTT. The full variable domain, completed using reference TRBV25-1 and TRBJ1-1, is EADIYQTPRYLVIGTGKKITLECSQTMGHDKMYWYQQDPGMELHLIHYSYGVNSTEKGDLSSESTVSRIRTEHFPLTLESARPSHTSQYLCASSEPGGRYGTEAFFGQGTRLTVV.

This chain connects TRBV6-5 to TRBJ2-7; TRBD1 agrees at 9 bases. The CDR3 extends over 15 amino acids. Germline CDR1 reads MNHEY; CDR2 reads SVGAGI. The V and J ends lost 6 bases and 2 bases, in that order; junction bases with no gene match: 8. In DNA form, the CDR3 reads TGTGCCAGCAGATCTAACAGGGGGCCGACCTACGAGCAGTACTTC. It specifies CASRSNRGPTYEQYF.

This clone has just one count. CDR3 nucleotides: TGTGCCAGCAGCCAAGATCGGGACTGGTACTACGAGCAGTACTTC. Translation: CASSQDRDWYYEQYF. The J gene is TRBJ2-7, the V gene TRBV3-1 (or the pseudogene TRBV3-2), with D perhaps matching TRBD2 (6 bases). Trimming took 0 bases from V and 3 from J, leaving 12 bases between them. Germline V lookup: CDR1 LGHDT, CDR2 YNNKEL (reference sequence). The CDR3 extends over 15 amino acids.

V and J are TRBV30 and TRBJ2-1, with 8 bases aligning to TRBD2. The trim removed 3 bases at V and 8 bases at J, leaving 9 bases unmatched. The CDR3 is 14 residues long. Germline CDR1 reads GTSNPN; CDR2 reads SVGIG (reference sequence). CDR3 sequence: CAWSRAGGGHEQFF. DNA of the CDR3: TGTGCCTGGAGCAGGGCGGGGGGAGGACATGAGCAGTTCTTC.

Here the CDR3 DNA reads TGTGCCATCAGTGAATCCGGACAGGCGATAAGAGGAAACACCATATATTTT. Amino acid sequence: CAISESGQAIRGNTIYF. The chain recombines TRBV10-3 with TRBJ1-3, with 7 bases fitting TRBD1. After removal of 3 bases from V and 4 bases from J, the junction contained 12 bases not matched to a gene. Germline values: CDR1 ENHRY, CDR2 SYGVKD. CDR3 length: 17 residues.

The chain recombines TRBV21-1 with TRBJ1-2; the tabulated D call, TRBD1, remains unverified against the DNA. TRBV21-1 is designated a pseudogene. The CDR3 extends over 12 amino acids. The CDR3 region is CASSRRGYGYTF. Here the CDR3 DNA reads TGTGCCAGCAGCCGCAGGGGTTATGGCTACACCTTC.

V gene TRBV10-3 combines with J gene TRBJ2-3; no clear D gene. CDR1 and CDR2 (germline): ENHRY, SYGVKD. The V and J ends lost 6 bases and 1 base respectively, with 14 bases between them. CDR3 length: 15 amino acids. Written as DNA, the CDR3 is TGTGCCATCAGCGCTGCCGTTGGGCGCACAGATACGCAGTATTTT. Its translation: CAISAAVGRTDTQYF.

This chain's CDR3 is CASSRSPGSPFYGYTF. The CDR3 region has the DNA TGTGCCAGCAGTCGCTCTCCAGGTTCCCCGTTCTATGGCTACACCTTC. This sequence joins TRBV5-4 and TRBJ1-2; D is unclear. Trimming stripped 5 bases from V and 4 bases from J, with 21 bases between. CDR3 size: 16 residues. CDR1 and CDR2 (germline): SGHNT, YYREEE (reference sequence).

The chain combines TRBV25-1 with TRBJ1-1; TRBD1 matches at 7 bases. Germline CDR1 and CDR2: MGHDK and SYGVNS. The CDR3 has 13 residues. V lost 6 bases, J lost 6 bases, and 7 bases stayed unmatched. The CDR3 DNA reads TGTGCCAGCAGACGTACCAGGGGGTCTGAAGCTTTCTTT. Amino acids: CASRRTRGSEAFF.

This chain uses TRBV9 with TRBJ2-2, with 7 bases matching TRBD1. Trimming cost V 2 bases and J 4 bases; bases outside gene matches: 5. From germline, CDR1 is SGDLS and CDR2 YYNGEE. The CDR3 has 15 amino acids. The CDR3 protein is CASSVLSGGTGELFF. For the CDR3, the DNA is TGTGCCAGCAGCGTTTTATCAGGGGGCACCGGGGAGCTGTTTTTT.